A selection of T cell receptor beta chains follows, all from one sample in a study of T cells after yellow fever vaccination. A single record per CDR3 protein comes from TCRdb applying MiXCR to the 5' RACE reads. The sample consists of about 140,000 distinct CDR3 sequences, 6.6% of them appearing once. The sequencing here drew on CD4+ T cells sorted from PBMCs, taken 10 days after the yellow fever booster vaccination. The source of these receptors is a man aged 25-45 years who received the YFV17D yellow fever vaccine. CDR3s include the opening cysteine and the closing phenylalanine or tryptophan. D genes are given only for firm matches. Clone size is not always given. Where it is, it says once, few, many or a class for expanded clones.

>14|TRBV6-2/TRBV6-3|TRBD1|TRBJ1-5|many
CASRPSGGGQPQHF
TGTGCCAGCAGACCGAGCGGAGGGGGCCAGCCCCAGCATTTT
>15|TRBV7-2|-|TRBJ2-2|few
CASRPMSVSTGELFF
TGTGCCAGCAGACCTATGAGCGTATCCACCGGGGAGCTGTTTTTT
>16|TRBV18|-|TRBJ2-2|-
CASSPRYGAGTGELFF
TGTGCCAGCTCACCACGGTACGGGGCCGGAACCGGGGAGCTGTTTTTT
>15|TRBV11-2|-|TRBJ2-5|many
CASSPKLSGGETQYF
TGTGCCAGCAGCCCGAAGCTGTCCGGGGGAGAGACCCAGTACTTC
>15|TRBV15|TRBD2|TRBJ2-5|few
CATSPSGRASETQYF
TGTGCCACCAGTCCCAGCGGGAGGGCTTCGGAGACCCAGTACTTC
>13|TRBV3-1|TRBD2|TRBJ2-3|many
CASSQAGLGAQYF
TGTGCCAGCAGCCAAGCCGGACTAGGCGCGCAGTATTTT
>13|TRBV7-2|TRBD2|TRBJ2-3|many
CAGRESGTDTQYF
TGTGCCGGGAGGGAGTCGGGCACAGATACGCAGTATTTT
>14|TRBV3-1|-|TRBJ1-2|many
CASSQGTSSYGYTF
TGTGCCAGCAGCCAAGGAACCTCTTCCTATGGCTACACCTTC
>16|TRBV29-1|TRBD2|TRBJ2-1|-
CSVEVRAGASGDEQFF
TGCAGCGTTGAAGTTCGTGCGGGAGCGTCGGGGGATGAGCAGTTCTTC
>15|TRBV27|TRBD2|TRBJ2-2|many
CASRGLAGVSGELFF
TGTGCCAGCAGAGGACTAGCGGGAGTATCCGGGGAGCTGTTTTTT
>15|TRBV23-1|TRBD1|TRBJ2-5|-
CASSQDTGDQETQYF
TGCGCCAGCAGTCAAGATACAGGGGATCAAGAGACCCAGTACTTC
>17|TRBV5-1|TRBD2|TRBJ2-1|many
CASSFVTSGKYYNEQFF
TGCGCCAGCAGCTTCGTGACTAGCGGCAAATACTACAATGAGCAGTTCTTC
>16|TRBV15|TRBD2|TRBJ2-5|many
CATSKLAGKYQETQYF
TGTGCCACCAGCAAACTAGCGGGGAAGTACCAAGAGACCCAGTACTTC
>18|TRBV11-1|-|TRBJ1-2|many
CASSLWSGGNSIFYGYTF
TGTGCCAGCAGCCTATGGAGCGGCGGAAACTCAATATTCTATGGCTACACCTTC
>16|TRBV27|-|TRBJ2-2|many
CASSFSGTTNTGELFF
TGTGCCAGCAGTTTCTCCGGGACAACGAACACCGGGGAGCTGTTTTTT
>15|TRBV7-2|TRBD1|TRBJ2-7|many
CASSPGGQGVYEQYF
TGTGCCAGCAGCCCAGGGGGACAGGGGGTCTACGAGCAGTACTTC
>15|TRBV5-1|TRBD1|TRBJ2-4|many
CASSQGGSVKNIQYF
TGCGCCAGCAGTCAAGGGGGCTCGGTAAAAAACATTCAGTACTTC
>17|TRBV7-7|TRBD2|TRBJ2-5|many
CASSLALSGGSTETQYF
TGTGCCAGCAGCTTAGCGCTCTCCGGGGGGAGCACAGAGACCCAGTACTTC
>15|TRBV5-6|-|TRBJ2-7|many
CASSLSYGSVYEQYF
TGTGCCAGCAGCTTGAGTTATGGGAGTGTCTACGAGCAGTACTTC
>16|TRBV19|TRBD2|TRBJ2-2|few
CASRVGTRKNTGELFF
TGTGCCAGTAGGGTGGGGACTAGGAAGAACACCGGGGAGCTGTTTTTT
>16|TRBV23-1|TRBD2|TRBJ2-5|-
CASSQYASGMKETQYF
TGCGCCAGCAGTCAGTATGCTAGCGGAATGAAAGAGACCCAGTACTTC
>15|TRBV19|-|TRBJ2-4|few
CASSIVVARGNIQYF
TGTGCCAGTAGTATAGTAGTCGCGAGGGGGAACATTCAGTACTTC
>13|TRBV5-8|TRBD1|TRBJ1-1|many
CASSSPTGIGAFF
TGTGCCAGCAGCTCGCCGACAGGGATTGGAGCTTTCTTT
>12|TRBV20-1|-|TRBJ2-3|many
CSAQPSRHTQYF
TGCAGTGCTCAGCCATCGAGGCATACGCAGTATTTT
>14|TRBV20-1|TRBD1|TRBJ2-7|-
CSARGGTGGGEQYF
TGCAGTGCCCGGGGGGGGACAGGGGGAGGAGAGCAGTACTTC
>16|TRBV5-1|TRBD1|TRBJ2-5|many
CASSMANGRGKETQYF
TGCGCCAGCAGTATGGCCAACGGCAGGGGGAAAGAGACCCAGTACTTC
>14|TRBV12-3/TRBV12-4|-|TRBJ2-3|many
CATSSDYLADTQYF
TGTGCCACCTCATCCGACTATCTGGCAGATACGCAGTATTTT
>11|TRBV19|-|TRBJ2-1|many
CASSIAHEQFF
TGTGCCAGTAGTATAGCCCATGAGCAGTTCTTC
>15|TRBV9|TRBD1|TRBJ2-7|many
CASSAAGTGGYEQYF
TGTGCCAGCAGCGCAGCCGGGACAGGGGGGTACGAGCAGTACTTC
>14|TRBV20-1|-|TRBJ2-1|many
CSARQRSSYNEQFF
TGCAGTGCTCGACAGCGAAGCTCCTACAATGAGCAGTTCTTC
>12|TRBV6-2/TRBV6-3|-|TRBJ2-1|many
CASSYKAGEQFF
TGTGCCAGCAGTTACAAAGCAGGTGAGCAGTTCTTC
>14|TRBV5-1|-|TRBJ2-7|many
CASSLFLQGGEQYF
TGCGCCAGCAGCTTGTTCCTCCAGGGGGGGGAGCAGTACTTC
>15|TRBV5-1|-|TRBJ2-3|many
CASSSFTSRGDTQYF
TGCGCCAGCAGCTCATTCACTAGTAGGGGAGATACGCAGTATTTT
>15|TRBV12-5|-|TRBJ2-1|many
CASVPGVLTYNEQFF
TGTGCTAGTGTACCAGGGGTTTTGACCTACAATGAGCAGTTCTTC
>14|TRBV5-1|TRBD1|TRBJ2-2|many
CASSLEQGAGELFF
TGCGCCAGCAGCTTGGAACAGGGGGCCGGGGAGCTGTTTTTT
>14|TRBV2|-|TRBJ2-2|many
CASSDKRYTGELFF
TGTGCCAGCAGTGATAAACGTTACACCGGGGAGCTGTTTTTT
>14|TRBV5-1|-|TRBJ1-1|many
CASSPIAGSGEAFF
TGCGCCAGCAGCCCCATAGCGGGGTCGGGTGAAGCTTTCTTT
>15|TRBV20-1|TRBD2|TRBJ2-7|many
CSARAQVAGGREQYF
TGCAGTGCTAGAGCCCAGGTAGCGGGAGGACGCGAGCAGTACTTC
>16|TRBV29-1|-|TRBJ2-3|many
CSVGRDPFFSTDTQYF
TGCAGCGTTGGGCGGGACCCTTTTTTTAGCACAGATACGCAGTATTTT
>12|TRBV29-1|-|TRBJ1-1|many
CSVERGSTEAFF
TGCAGCGTTGAAAGGGGTTCCACTGAAGCTTTCTTT
>13|TRBV20-1|-|TRBJ1-5|many
CSASSGSNQPQHF
TGCAGTGCTAGTTCGGGTAGCAATCAGCCCCAGCATTTT
>14|TRBV12-3/TRBV12-4|-|TRBJ2-7|many
CASSLDPASYEQYF
TGTGCCAGCAGTTTGGATCCTGCTAGCTACGAGCAGTACTTC
>17|TRBV6-5|TRBD1|TRBJ2-1|many
CASSPADWTGITGEQFF
TGTGCCAGCAGTCCAGCCGATTGGACAGGGATCACTGGAGAGCAGTTCTTC
>21|TRBV5-1|-|TRBJ2-7|few
CASSWGQGRSRRGYISYEQYF
TGCGCCAGCAGCTGGGGGCAGGGAAGGTCTCGGCGGGGGTACATCTCCTACGAGCAGTACTTC
>13|TRBV7-3|-|TRBJ2-5|few
CASSWRDSETQYF
TGTGCCAGCAGCTGGAGGGACTCCGAGACCCAGTACTTC
>16|TRBV5-1|TRBD2|TRBJ2-1|many
CASSSPGLAGVGEQFF
TGCGCCAGCAGCTCCCCGGGACTAGCGGGAGTGGGGGAGCAGTTCTTC
>12|TRBV6-5|-|TRBJ1-1|many
CASRYRNTEAFF
TGTGCCAGCAGATACAGGAACACTGAAGCTTTCTTT
>14|TRBV5-6|-|TRBJ2-1|-
CASLTGFSYNEQFF
TGTGCCAGCCTTACAGGTTTCTCCTACAATGAGCAGTTCTTC
>14|TRBV18|-|TRBJ1-5|many
CASSPTDSNQPQHF
TGTGCCAGCTCACCGACAGATAGCAATCAGCCCCAGCATTTT
>14|TRBV5-1|-|TRBJ2-2|many
CASTDGLSTGELFF
TGCGCCAGCACAGACGGGCTCAGCACCGGGGAGCTGTTTTTT
>18|TRBV3-1|TRBD2|TRBJ2-1|many
CASSQWGSGRRSYNEQFF
TGTGCCAGCAGCCAATGGGGGAGCGGGAGACGCTCCTACAATGAGCAGTTCTTC
>14|TRBV29-1|TRBD1|TRBJ2-1|many
CSGRAGTGEGEQFF
TGCAGCGGTCGAGCCGGGACAGGGGAGGGGGAGCAGTTCTTC
>15|TRBV28|TRBD2|TRBJ2-1|-
CASSFSGTSTREQFF
TGTGCCAGCAGTTTTTCAGGGACTAGCACCCGGGAGCAGTTCTTC